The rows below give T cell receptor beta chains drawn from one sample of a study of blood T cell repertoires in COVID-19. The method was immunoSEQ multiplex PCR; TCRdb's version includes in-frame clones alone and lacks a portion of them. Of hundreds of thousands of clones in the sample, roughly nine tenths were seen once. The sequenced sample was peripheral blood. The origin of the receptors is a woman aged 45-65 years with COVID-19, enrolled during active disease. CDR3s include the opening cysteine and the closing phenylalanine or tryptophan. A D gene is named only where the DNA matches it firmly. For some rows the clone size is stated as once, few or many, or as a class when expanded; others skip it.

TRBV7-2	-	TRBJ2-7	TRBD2	TGTGCCAGCAGCTTAGGAGGAGCGGGGAAATACGAGCAGTACTTC	CASSLGGAGKYEQYF
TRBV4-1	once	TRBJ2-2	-	TGCGCCAGCAGCTACTCACAAGGGAGCACCGGGGAGCTGTTTTTT	CASSYSQGSTGELFF
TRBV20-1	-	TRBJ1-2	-	TGCAGTGCTTCGACTTTATATGGCTACACCTTC	CSASTLYGYTF
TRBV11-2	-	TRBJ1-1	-	TGTGCCAGCAGCTTCCAGGGAGCTTTCTTT	CASSFQGAFF
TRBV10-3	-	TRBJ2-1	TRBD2	TGTGCCATCAGTGAGTCCCAGGGCGGGGGGGCTAGAAATGAGCAGTTCTTC	CAISESQGGGARNEQFF
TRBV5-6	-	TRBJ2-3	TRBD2	TGTGCCAGCAGCTTGGAGAGACTAGCTGGAGATACGCAGTATTTT	CASSLERLAGDTQYF
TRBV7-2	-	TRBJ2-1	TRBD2	TGTGCCAGCAGCTTCTGGACTAGCGGGGGCAATGAGCAGTTCTTC	CASSFWTSGGNEQFF
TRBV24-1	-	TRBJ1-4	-	TGTGCCACCAGTGAGTCCCAAGGAGGGGAACTGTTTTTT	CATSESQGGELFF
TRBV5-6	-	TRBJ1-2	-	TGTGCCAGCAGCCCAACAGGGTCGGGCTATGGCTACACCTTC	CASSPTGSGYGYTF
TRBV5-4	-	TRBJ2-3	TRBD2	TGTGCCAGCAGCTTGCGACTAGCGGGGGGCACAGATACGCAGTATTTT	CASSLRLAGGTDTQYF
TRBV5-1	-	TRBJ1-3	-	TGCGCCAGCAGCTTATTCAGTGGGGGGGAGAACACCATATATTTT	CASSLFSGGENTIYF
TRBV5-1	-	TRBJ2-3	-	TGCGCCAGCAGCTCCAGTGCAGGGGTAGGAACAGATACGCAGTATTTT	CASSSSAGVGTDTQYF
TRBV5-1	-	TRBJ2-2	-	TGCGCCAGCAGCTTGGCAGGGACCGGGGAGCTGTTTTTT	CASSLAGTGELFF
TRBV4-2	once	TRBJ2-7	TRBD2	TGTGCCAGCAGCCAAGAACTAGCGGGGGGGCGCGAGCAGTACTTC	CASSQELAGGREQYF
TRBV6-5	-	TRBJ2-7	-	TGTGCCAGCAGTTACAGAAGGGGGAACGAGCAGTACTTC	CASSYRRGNEQYF